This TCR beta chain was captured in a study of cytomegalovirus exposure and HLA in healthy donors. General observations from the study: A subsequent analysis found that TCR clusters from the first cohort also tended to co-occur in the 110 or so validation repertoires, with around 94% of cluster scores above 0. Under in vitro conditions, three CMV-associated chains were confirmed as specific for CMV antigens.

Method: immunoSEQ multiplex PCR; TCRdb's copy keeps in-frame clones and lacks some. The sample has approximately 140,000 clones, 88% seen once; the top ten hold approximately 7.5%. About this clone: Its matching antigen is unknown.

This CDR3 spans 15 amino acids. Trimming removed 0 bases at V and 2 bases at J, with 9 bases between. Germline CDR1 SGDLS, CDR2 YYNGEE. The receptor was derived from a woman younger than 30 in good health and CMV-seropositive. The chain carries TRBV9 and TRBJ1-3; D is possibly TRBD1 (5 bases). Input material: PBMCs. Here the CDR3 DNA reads TGTGCCAGCAGCGTAGGCGCAGGGACTGGAAACACCATATATTTT. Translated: CASSVGAGTGNTIYF. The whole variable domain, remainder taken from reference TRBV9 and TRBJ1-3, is DSGVTQTPKHLITATGQRVTLRCSPRSGDLSVYWYQQSLDQGLQFLIQYYNGEERAKGNILERFSAQQFPDLHSELNLSSLELGDSALYFCASSVGAGTGNTIYFGEGSWLTVV.